The 12 T cell receptor beta chains given below trace back to one sample, sequenced in a study of blood T cell repertoires in COVID-19. TCRdb's table, derived via immunoSEQ multiplex PCR, lists solely in-frame clones and lacks some. The sample lists 150,000 to 200,000 clones, more than 75% seen once, with around a sixth in the top ten. Material: PBMCs or T cells enriched from blood (not recorded which). The receptors here all came from a woman in her 50s with acute COVID-19.

V and J are TRBV3-1 (or the pseudogene TRBV3-2) and TRBJ2-3, with 8 positions matching TRBD2. The CDR3 loop spans 17 amino acids. Germline assignment: CDR1 LGHDT and CDR2 YNNKEL (reference sequence). V lost 0 bases to trimming and J lost 2 bases; unmatched junction nucleotides: 7. For the CDR3, the DNA is TGTGCCAGCAGCCAAGACTCCGGGGGGGCCAACACAGATACGCAGTATTTT. Protein product: CASSQDSGGANTDTQYF.

This rearrangement joins TRBV19 to TRBJ1-5; TRBD1 might be the D (6 bases). V was trimmed by 6 bases and J by 5 bases, leaving 14 bases between them. This CDR3 contains 14 residues. The germline V gene has CDR1 LNHDA and CDR2 SQIVND (reference sequence). The CDR3 DNA reads TGTGCCAGTAGAGAGGGACACTTTCATCAGCCCCAGCATTTT. Translation: CASREGHFHQPQHF.

J is TRBJ1-2 and V is TRBV2; D is possibly TRBD1 (6 bases). The CDR3 length is 18 residues. The germline V and J ends were trimmed by 4 bases and 0 bases, with 21 bases remaining between them. Germline V gene lookup returns CDR1 SNHLY and CDR2 FYNNEI. CDR3 nucleotide sequence: TGTGCCAGCAGTGTTCTCCGGGGGGGCGCCATCGCTAACTATGGCTACACCTTC. Amino acids: CASSVLRGGAIANYGYTF.

V and J are TRBV7-2 and TRBJ1-4; D not resolved. CDR1 is SGHTA and CDR2 is FQGNSA in the germline V gene. CDR3 length: 14 amino acids. V was trimmed by 1 base and J by 8 bases, leaving 11 bases between them. CDR3 nucleotide sequence: TGTGCCAGCAGCTTAGGGGATGCGGGCGAAAAACTGTTTTTT. Amino acid sequence: CASSLGDAGEKLFF. Complete variable domain (other parts from reference TRBV7-2 and TRBJ1-4): GAGVSQSPSNKVTEKGKDVELRCDPISGHTALYWYRQSLGQGLEFLIYFQGNSAPDKSGLPSDRFSAERTGGSVSTLTIQRTQQEDSAVYLCASSLGDAGEKLFFGSGTQLSVL.

The chain recombines TRBV7-6 with TRBJ1-3; D is undetermined. The CDR3 spans 18 residues. V shed 5 bases and J shed 1 base, with 21 bases lying between them. Germline CDR1 reads SGHVS; CDR2 reads FNYEAQ. CDR3 DNA sequence: TGTGCCAGCAGCGCCATGACACGATCCTCATCGTCTGGAAACACCATATATTTT. Translating gives CASSAMTRSSSSGNTIYF.

This clone was picked up a small number of times. The V and J genes are TRBV19 and TRBJ2-2; TRBD1 matches at 7 bases. The CDR3 is made up of 11 amino acids. J gave up 8 bases and V 8 bases, and 2 bases lay outside the gene matches. Germline V CDR1 and CDR2: LNHDA, SQIVND (reference sequence). The chain's CDR3 is CASDRAGELFF. The DNA for the CDR3 is TGTGCCAGTGACAGGGCGGGGGAGCTGTTTTTT.

The chain couples TRBV4-1 to TRBJ2-6, with 9 bases matching TRBD1. This CDR3 contains 18 residues. The V segment lost 2 bases and the J segment 0 bases; nucleotides outside the gene matches: 5. Looked up from germline, CDR1 is MGHRA and CDR2 is YSYEKL. This CDR3 is CASSQQTGGGSGANVLTF. In DNA form, the CDR3 reads TGCGCCAGCAGCCAACAAACAGGGGGCGGCTCTGGGGCCAACGTCCTGACTTTC.

The chain combines TRBV7-9 with TRBJ1-2, with 8 bases matching TRBD1. The CDR3 has 19 residues. The V segment lost 0 bases and the J segment 4 bases; nucleotides outside the gene matches: 16. CDR1 is SEHNR and CDR2 is FQNEAQ in the germline V gene (reference sequence). The CDR3 region is CASSLARRASGTGAYGYTF. CDR3 nucleotide sequence: TGTGCCAGCAGCTTAGCTCGACGAGCATCCGGGACAGGCGCCTATGGCTACACCTTC.

The V and J genes are TRBV18 and TRBJ1-2; 7 bases align to TRBD1. CDR3 length: 15 residues. Germline V lookup: CDR1 KGHSH, CDR2 LQKENI. Trimming took 2 bases from V and 6 from J; bases not matched to a gene: 9. The DNA for the CDR3 is TGTGCCAGCTCACCAAGTAGACAGGGAAGGAATGGCTACACCTTC. Translated: CASSPSRQGRNGYTF.

This chain connects TRBV28 to TRBJ2-1, with 8 bases identical to TRBD2. V dropped 6 bases and J dropped 12; count of bases not matched to a gene: 16. CDR1 and CDR2 (germline): MDHEN, SYDVKM. The CDR3 totals 15 residues. CDR3 protein: CASSLSIRGGLRQFF. As DNA, the CDR3 is TGTGCCAGCAGCTTGTCGATCCGGGGGGGCCTGAGGCAGTTCTTC.

This sequence joins TRBV28 and TRBJ2-2, with 9 bases matching TRBD1. This CDR3 contains 15 residues. V lost 8 bases and J lost 3; bases outside the gene matches: 7. CDR1 MDHEN and CDR2 SYDVKM come from the germline V gene. The DNA of the CDR3 is TGTGCCAGCCTTTCCAGGGACAGGGACACCGGGGAGCTGTTTTTT. Translated, it gives CASLSRDRDTGELFF. Drawing the rest from reference TRBV28 and TRBJ2-2, the complete variable domain is DVKVTQSSRYLVKRTGEKVFLECVQDMDHENMFWYRQDPGLGLRLIYFSYDVKMKEKGDIPEGYSVSREKKERFSLILESASTNQTSMYLCASLSRDRDTGELFFGEGSRLTVL.

This chain links TRBV7-2 with TRBJ1-5, with D unclear. Germline CDR1 SGHTA, CDR2 FQGNSA. The CDR3 loop spans 13 amino acids. Trimming pared 5 bases from V and 5 bases from J, leaving 10 bases between. DNA of the CDR3: TGTGCCAGCAGCCCCGAGGGTTATCAGCCCCAGCATTTT. Amino acids: CASSPEGYQPQHF.